These 15 T cell receptor beta chains were all obtained from the same sample, sequenced in a study of CD8 T cells in ankylosing spondylitis. In TCRdb, the 5' RACE reads were re-called with MiXCR into one record per CDR3 protein. The sample records about 240,000 distinct CDR3 sequences, 8.6% being singletons. Input material: blood, either unsorted or a sorted T cell fraction (not recorded which). The receptors come from a male donor with ankylosing spondylitis or in good health (not recorded which).

In this sample, this clonotype turned up many times. V gene TRBV12-3 or TRBV12-4 combines with J gene TRBJ1-2; D perhaps matches TRBD1 (5 bases). Between the trimmed V and J ends, which lost 1 base and 3 bases, there was a span of 9 bases. The CDR3 loop spans 14 amino acids. CDR3 in DNA: TGTGCCAGCAGTTTAGGGGCGGGACACTATGGCTACACCTTC. Translated: CASSLGAGHYGYTF.

The genes are TRBV7-2 and TRBJ1-6; the match to TRBD1 covers 7 bases. Germline V gene sequence: CDR1 SGHTA, CDR2 FQGNSA. J lost 10 bases, V lost 5 bases, and 11 bases had no gene match. The CDR3 spans 15 residues. The CDR3 bases are TGTGCCAGCAGCCAAAGACAGGGAAGTTCGTCACCCCTCCACTTT. It yields the protein CASSQRQGSSSPLHF.

This clonotype has at least ten counts. This chain connects TRBV6-1 to TRBJ2-1; D remains unclear. The CDR3 has 14 amino acids. Deletions cut 6 bases from V and 9 bases from J, with 18 bases between. From germline, CDR1 is MNHNS and CDR2 SASEGT. Here the CDR3 reads CASSSGRALSEQFF. The CDR3 DNA follows: TGTGCCAGCAGCTCTGGCCGGGCGCTTAGTGAGCAGTTCTTC.

Many counts were recorded for this clonotype. The rearrangement uses TRBV20-1 and TRBJ1-1; the D is unclear. Germline loops: CDR1 DFQATT, CDR2 SNEGSKA (reference sequence). This CDR3 spans 13 amino acids. The V and J ends lost 3 bases and 0 bases respectively, with 8 bases between them. CDR3 coding DNA: TGCAGTGCTAGGCAGGATTTGAACACTGAAGCTTTCTTT. This encodes CSARQDLNTEAFF.

This clonotype was observed many times. CDR3 in DNA: TGTGCCAGCAGCTTCAGGGATTGGAACACTGAAGCTTTCTTT. Translated: CASSFRDWNTEAFF. V is TRBV5-6 and J is TRBJ1-1, with a possible D match to TRBD1 (5 bases). Germline CDR1 and CDR2: SGHDT and YYEEEE. The CDR3 is 14 residues long. V lost 2 bases, J lost 1 base, and 9 bases lay in between.

V gene TRBV30 combines with J gene TRBJ2-1, with D unresolved. Germline V gives CDR1 GTSNPN, CDR2 SVGIG (reference sequence). The ends were cut back, 0 bases at V and 0 bases at J, with 9 bases in the middle. The CDR3 consists of 15 residues. The CDR3 DNA follows: TGTGCCTGGAGTGTACTGGGCAGCTCCTACAATGAGCAGTTCTTC. It is translated as CAWSVLGSSYNEQFF.

In its sample, this clonotype was seen a few times. The chain recombines TRBV27 with TRBJ2-7, with 7 bases that match TRBD2. Germline CDR1 reads MNHEY; CDR2 reads SMNVEV (reference sequence). The junction had 6 bases not matched to a gene; V was cut back by 2 bases and J by 2 bases. The CDR3 has 15 amino acids. Here the CDR3 reads CASSLKAGLTYEQYF. CDR3 coding DNA: TGTGCCAGCAGTTTAAAAGCGGGGCTAACCTACGAGCAGTACTTC.

This clonotype has a handful of counts. DNA for the CDR3: TGCAGTGCTAGAGGCGAACCGGGACTAGCGGGACCTAGCTCCTACAATGAGCAGTTCTTC. The encoded protein is CSARGEPGLAGPSSYNEQFF. The chain carries TRBV20-1 and TRBJ2-1; 13 positions match TRBD2. Germline assignment: CDR1 DFQATT and CDR2 SNEGSKA (reference sequence). The CDR3 is 20 residues long. J was trimmed by 0 bases and V by 1 base; bases with no gene match: 12.

This clonotype was seen at least ten times. The genes are TRBV12-3 or TRBV12-4 and TRBJ2-2; D might be TRBD2 (6 bases). V lost 4 bases, J lost 6 bases, and 18 bases lay in between. This CDR3 is built from 16 residues. The CDR3 DNA sequence: TGTGCCAGCAGTTCAATTGGGCGGGAAGGGGCCGGGGAGCTGTTTTTT. Protein: CASSSIGREGAGELFF.

This clonotype was seen many times. The genes are TRBV4-3 and TRBJ2-7, with D uncertain. This CDR3 comprises 15 residues. Trimming removed 0 bases at V and 5 bases at J, with 14 bases between. CDR1 is LGHNA and CDR2 is YSLEER in the germline V gene. Here the CDR3 reads CASSQDGSGLDEQYF. CDR3 bases: TGCGCCAGCAGCCAAGATGGGTCTGGGTTGGACGAGCAGTACTTC.

This clonotype was found many times. J is TRBJ1-1 and V is TRBV7-9; TRBD1 is a possible D gene (5 bases). The V gene lost 0 bases and the J gene lost 5 bases, with 10 bases spanning the gap. The CDR3 sequence is 14 residues long. Germline V gene data show CDR1 as SEHNR and CDR2 as FQNEAQ (reference sequence). The CDR3 sequence is CASSLANRRTEAFF. The CDR3 bases are TGTGCCAGCAGCTTAGCGAACAGGCGGACTGAAGCTTTCTTT.

This clonotype was seen many times. V and J are TRBV2 and TRBJ2-3, with 7 bases fitting TRBD1. Germline CDR1 SNHLY, CDR2 FYNNEI. This CDR3 has 15 amino acids. The V gene end was trimmed by 7 bases and the J gene end by 0 bases; junction bases not matched to a gene: 7. Written as DNA, the CDR3 is TGTGCCAGCAAGACAGGGCCCAGTAGCACAGATACGCAGTATTTT. Its translation is CASKTGPSSTDTQYF.

This clonotype was picked up many times. The gene calls are TRBV12-3 or TRBV12-4 and TRBJ2-3, with TRBD2 matching 13 bases. After removal of 3 bases from V and 1 base from J, the junction contained 1 base not matched to a gene. This CDR3 has 16 amino acids. The CDR3 reads CASSFGLAGGTDTQYF. The CDR3 bases are TGTGCCAGCAGTTTTGGACTAGCGGGAGGCACAGATACGCAGTATTTT.

This clonotype has at least ten counts. The V and J genes are TRBV2 and TRBJ1-1, with a tentative D call TRBD1 (6 bases). CDR3 length equals 13 residues. Germline-derived CDR1 and CDR2 are SNHLY and FYNNEI. The V end was cut by 4 bases, the J end by 11 bases, with 17 bases between. CDR3 coding DNA: TGTGCCAGCAGTGGACCGGGGGGCGGAGGGGCTTTCTTT. This gives the protein CASSGPGGGGAFF.

This clonotype was picked up many times. The rearrangement joins TRBV29-1 to TRBJ2-3; TRBD1 or TRBD2 may be the D gene (5 bases each). V was clipped by 7 bases and J by 6 bases, with 11 bases between them. In germline, CDR1 is SQVTM, CDR2 ANQGSEA. CDR3 length equals 11 residues. The CDR3 DNA follows: TGCAGCGCTGGGACGGAGGATACGCAGTATTTT. It translates to CSAGTEDTQYF.